This T cell receptor (beta chain) was recorded in a study of siplizumab effects on memory and regulatory T cells. TCRdb's copy holds only in-frame clones and misses some; the assay was immunoSEQ multiplex PCR. The data show 80,000 to 130,000 clones, with more than 90% seen just once and roughly 2.8% held by the top ten. V was trimmed by 0 bases and J by 4 bases, leaving 10 bases between them. The CDR3 contains 14 residues. Germline CDR1 MGHRA, CDR2 YSYEKL. The genes are TRBV4-1 and TRBJ2-7; D remains unclear. The sample consisted of CD4+ T cells sorted from blood. The sequence came from a human donor in good health. Some clones in this sample may be carry-over from other donors' samples. CDR3 residues: CASSQDLPDYEQYF. CDR3 nucleotide sequence: TGCGCCAGCAGCCAAGATCTACCCGATTACGAGCAGTACTTC.